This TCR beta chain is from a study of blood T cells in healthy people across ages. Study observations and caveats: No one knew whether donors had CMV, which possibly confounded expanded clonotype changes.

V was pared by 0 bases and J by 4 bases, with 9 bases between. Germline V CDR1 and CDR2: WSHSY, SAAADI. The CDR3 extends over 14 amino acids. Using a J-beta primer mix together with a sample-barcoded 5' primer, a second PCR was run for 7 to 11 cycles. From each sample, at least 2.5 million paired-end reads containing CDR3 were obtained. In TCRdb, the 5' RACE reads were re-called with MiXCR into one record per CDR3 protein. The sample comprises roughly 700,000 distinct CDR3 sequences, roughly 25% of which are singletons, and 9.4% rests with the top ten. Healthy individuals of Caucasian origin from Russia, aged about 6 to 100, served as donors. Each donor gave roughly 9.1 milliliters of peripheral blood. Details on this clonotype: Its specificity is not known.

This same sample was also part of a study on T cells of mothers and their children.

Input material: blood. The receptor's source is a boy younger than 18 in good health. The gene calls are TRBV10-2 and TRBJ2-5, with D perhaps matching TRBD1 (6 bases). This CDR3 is CASSESGGGETQYF. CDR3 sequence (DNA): TGCGCCAGCAGTGAGTCTGGGGGCGGAGAGACCCAGTACTTC.